This T cell receptor beta chain was captured by sequencing in a study of T cell responses to AZD1222 COVID-19 vaccine. TCRdb's table, derived via immunoSEQ multiplex PCR, lists solely in-frame clones and lacks some. The sample yields 90,000 to 140,000 clones, around nine tenths seen once. Trimming shortened V by 4 bases and J by 0 bases, and 9 bases separated the two germline ends. The CDR3 is 13 residues long. CDR1 is SQVTM and CDR2 is ANQGSEA in the germline V gene. This sequence was found in an adult in good health. The chain joins TRBV29-1 to TRBJ1-1, with unresolved D. This sample comprised peripheral blood, obtained on day 0 of AZD1222 vaccination. The CDR3: CSVAGEVNTEAFF. CDR3 coding DNA: TGCAGCGTTGCTGGGGAGGTGAACACTGAAGCTTTCTTT.